The table lists the clone carrying this TCR beta chain with a few counts. The antigen is not known. The sample originates from a study of blood T cells in healthy people across ages. CDR3 length: 16 residues. V shed 6 bases and J shed 2 bases, with 17 bases lying between them. The authors ran a second PCR of about 7 to 11 cycles using a sample-barcoded 5' primer and a J-beta primer mix. Via MiXCR, TCRdb re-called the 5' RACE reads, giving one row per CDR3 protein. This table holds about 1,400,000 distinct CDR3 sequences, about 43% found once. Overall study findings and caveats: Greater diversity and more naive CD4+ cells were seen in long-lived donors than in aged donors.

The people who gave samples were healthy Caucasians from Russia, aged 6 to 90. Every sample yielded at least 6.5 million isolated PBMCs. Extraction yielded at least 6 micrograms of total RNA per sample. V is TRBV12-3 or TRBV12-4 and J is TRBJ2-1; D is unclear. The TCR sequence derives from a woman in her late teens or twenties in good health. The sequenced material came from blood. The CDR3 loop is CASSPSGLFTYNEQFF. For the CDR3, the DNA is TGTGCCAGCAGCCCCTCCGGGCTCTTTACCTACAATGAGCAGTTCTTC.